This is a list of T cell receptor beta chains from one sample in a study of sequential checkpoint blockade in melanoma. Only in-frame clones appear in the TCRdb table, and some are missing; sequencing was by immunoSEQ multiplex PCR. The sample shows 16,000 or so clones, about 92% of them seen only once. The sample here was CD8+ T cells sorted from blood (inferred from file names), taken from a patient given nivolumab and ipilimumab in sequence. These receptors were taken from a human donor with melanoma. Each CDR3 is given with its conserved first and last residue. Each record gives: CDR3 DNA, CDR3 protein, clone size, D gene, J gene, V gene. A D gene is named only where the DNA matches it firmly. Not every row has a clone size; where given, it reads once, few, many or a size class.

TGTGCCAGCAGCTTAGATCGGAGGAGGGCTTTCTTT,CASSLDRRRAFF,NA,NA,TRBJ1-1,TRBV7-2
TGCGCCAGCAGCCAAGATCTCCAGGGGAGCTATGGCTACACCTTC,CASSQDLQGSYGYTF,NA,NA,TRBJ1-2,TRBV4-3
TGTGCCATCAGCCCCGACAGGGGTAACTATGGCTACACCTTC,CAISPDRGNYGYTF,once,TRBD1,TRBJ1-2,TRBV10-3
TGTGCCAGCAGCTTCCAGGGGGCTAGCGAGCAGTACTTC,CASSFQGASEQYF,NA,TRBD1,TRBJ2-7,TRBV5-4
TGCGCCAGCAGAACAAACAGCACCGGGGAGCTGTTTTTT,CASRTNSTGELFF,NA,NA,TRBJ2-2,TRBV5-1
TGTGCCAGCAGTTTTAGGAGGGGAACGTACTTC,CASSFRRGTYF,NA,NA,TRBJ2-7,TRBV28
TGTGCCAGCAGCCCCGTACAGGGATTCTACGAGCAGTACTTC,CASSPVQGFYEQYF,NA,NA,TRBJ2-7,TRBV14
TGTGCCAGTAGTACCGGGCAGGGGCAGCCCCAGCATTTT,CASSTGQGQPQHF,NA,NA,TRBJ1-5,TRBV19
TGTGCCAGCAGTTGGGACAGGTCCTACGAGCAGTACTTC,CASSWDRSYEQYF,NA,TRBD1,TRBJ2-7,TRBV6-5
TGCGCCAGCAGCCACCGAGGGGCTAGCGGGACCTACGAGCAGTACTTC,CASSHRGASGTYEQYF,NA,TRBD2,TRBJ2-7,TRBV4-3
TGCGCCAGCAGCCCTGGGGGACAGGGCCACGCTGAAGCTTTCTTT,CASSPGGQGHAEAFF,NA,TRBD1,TRBJ1-1,TRBV5-1
TGTGCCAGCAGTCTGGGCAATGGGAACACTGAAGCTTTCTTT,CASSLGNGNTEAFF,NA,NA,TRBJ1-1,TRBV27
TGTGCCAGCAGTCCGGCAGGGGTACGCTATGGCTACACCTTC,CASSPAGVRYGYTF,NA,NA,TRBJ1-2,TRBV6-5
TGTGCCTGGAGCGAGGGTTTTCAGCCCCAGCATTTT,CAWSEGFQPQHF,NA,NA,TRBJ1-5,TRBV30
TGTGCCAGCAGCGGGACAACAGGGTCGGTTGAAGCTTTCTTT,CASSGTTGSVEAFF,NA,NA,TRBJ1-1,TRBV9
TGTGCCAGCAGTTTATGGACAGGGAAGAACACTGAAGCTTTCTTT,CASSLWTGKNTEAFF,once,TRBD1,TRBJ1-1,TRBV27
TGTGCCAGCAGTGCCGACAGGAGGACCTCAGCTTTCTTT,CASSADRRTSAFF,NA,NA,TRBJ1-1,TRBV27
TGTGCCATCAGTTCCGGCGGGACTAGCCACGAGCAGTACTTC,CAISSGGTSHEQYF,NA,TRBD2,TRBJ2-7,TRBV10-3
TGTGCCAGCAGCGTCAGCTCAGGGGGCAGCGAGAAATCACCCCTCCACTTT,CASSVSSGGSEKSPLHF,NA,TRBD1,TRBJ1-6,TRBV9
TGTGCCAGCAATAGGGGGCTAACTGAAGCTTTCTTT,CASNRGLTEAFF,NA,TRBD1,TRBJ1-1,TRBV6-6
TGTGCCAGCAGCGTAGCCGGGACAGATAATGAAAAACTGTTTTTT,CASSVAGTDNEKLFF,NA,TRBD1,TRBJ1-4,TRBV9
TGTGCGACCAGGCGGGGGTTGGGCAATGAGCAGTTCTTC,CATRRGLGNEQFF,NA,TRBD2,TRBJ2-1,TRBV27
TGTGCCACCAGCAGAGCCGGGGACTATGGCTACACCTTC,CATSRAGDYGYTF,NA,NA,TRBJ1-2,TRBV15
TGTGCCAGCAGGGGGGGTAGGGGATCTGGAAACACCATATATTTT,CASRGGRGSGNTIYF,NA,NA,TRBJ1-3,TRBV2
TGTGCCAGTAGTTTTACCGAGGGAAACGAGCAGTACTTC,CASSFTEGNEQYF,NA,NA,TRBJ2-7,TRBV19
TGCGCCAGCAGCCAAGATTTCTCAGGTTTTAACTATGGCTACACCTTC,CASSQDFSGFNYGYTF,NA,NA,TRBJ1-2,TRBV4-3
TGCGCCAGCAGCCATGACAGGGACGAGCAGTACTTC,CASSHDRDEQYF,NA,TRBD1,TRBJ2-7,TRBV5-1
TGTGCCAGCAGTTTCAACGGCAGGGGTTTTGGCTACACCTTC,CASSFNGRGFGYTF,NA,NA,TRBJ1-2,TRBV28
TGTGCCAGCAGCGACCTGACAGGACCTGGAAACACCATATATTTT,CASSDLTGPGNTIYF,NA,NA,TRBJ1-3,TRBV7-3